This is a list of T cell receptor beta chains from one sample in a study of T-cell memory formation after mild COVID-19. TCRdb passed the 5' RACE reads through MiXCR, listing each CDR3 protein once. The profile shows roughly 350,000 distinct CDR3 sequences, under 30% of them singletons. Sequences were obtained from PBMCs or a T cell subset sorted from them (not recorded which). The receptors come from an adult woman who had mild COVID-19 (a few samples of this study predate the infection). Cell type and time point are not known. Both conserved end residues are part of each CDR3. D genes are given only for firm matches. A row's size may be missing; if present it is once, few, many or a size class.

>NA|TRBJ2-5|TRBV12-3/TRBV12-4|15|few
TGTGCCAGCAGTTTCGCACTAGCCGGGGAGGAGACCCAGTACTTC
CASSFALAGEETQYF
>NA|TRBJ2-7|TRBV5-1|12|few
TGCGCCAGCAGCTTGAACCTCTACGATCAGTACTTC
CASSLNLYDQYF
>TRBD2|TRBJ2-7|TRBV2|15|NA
TGTGCCAGCTCGTCCATAGCGGGAGGATCCTACGAGCAGTACTTC
CASSSIAGGSYEQYF
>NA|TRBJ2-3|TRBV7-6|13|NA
TGTGCCAGCAGCGATAGCACTCGAGATACGCAGTATTTT
CASSDSTRDTQYF
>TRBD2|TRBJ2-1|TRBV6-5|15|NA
TGTGCCAGCAGCCCACTAGCGGGGGACTACAATGAGCAGTTCTTC
CASSPLAGDYNEQFF
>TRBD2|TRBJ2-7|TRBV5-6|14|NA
TGTGCCAGCAGTTACGGACTAGCGGGGTACGAGCAGTACTTC
CASSYGLAGYEQYF
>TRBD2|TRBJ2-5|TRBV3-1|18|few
TGTGCCAGCAGCCACGACCCTCTACTAGCGGGAGTCACTGAGACCCAGTACTTC
CASSHDPLLAGVTETQYF
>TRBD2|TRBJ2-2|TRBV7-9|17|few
TGTGCCAGCAGCTTCAGCGGGGGTTTGGCGAACACCGGGGAGCTGTTTTTT
CASSFSGGLANTGELFF
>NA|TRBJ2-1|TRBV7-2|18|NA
TGTGCCAGCAGCTTAGTAGTTGGACGTAGAAGCTCCTACAATGAGCAGTTCTTC
CASSLVVGRRSSYNEQFF
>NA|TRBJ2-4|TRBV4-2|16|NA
TGTGCCAGCAGCCAAGGCCGGTCCCTCGGGGGAAACATTCAGTACTTC
CASSQGRSLGGNIQYF
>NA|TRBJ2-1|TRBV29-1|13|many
TGCAGCGTTTACCCAGGGGGGGACAATGAGCAGTTCTTC
CSVYPGGDNEQFF
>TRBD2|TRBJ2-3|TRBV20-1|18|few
TGCAGTGCTCGGGCCGCCACGGGACTAGCGGGAGGGACAGATACGCAGTATTTT
CSARAATGLAGGTDTQYF
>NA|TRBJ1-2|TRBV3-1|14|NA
TGTGCCAGCAGCCAAGACTGGCGGAACTATGGCTACACCTTC
CASSQDWRNYGYTF
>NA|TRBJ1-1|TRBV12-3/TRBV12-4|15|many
TGTGCCAGCAGTTTTACGCCCAGCTCGGCCACTGAAGCTTTCTTT
CASSFTPSSATEAFF
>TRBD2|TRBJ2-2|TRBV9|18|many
TGTGCCAGCAGCCCTCGAATCGGGACTAGGGGACACACCGGGGAGCTGTTTTTT
CASSPRIGTRGHTGELFF
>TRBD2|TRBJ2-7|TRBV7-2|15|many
TGTGCCAGCAGCTCCAGCGGGAGATTGGGTCTCGAGCAGTACTTC
CASSSSGRLGLEQYF
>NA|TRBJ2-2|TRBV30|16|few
TGTGCCTGGAGTGTAAGGCGGGGGCCCTTTACCGGGGAGCTGTTTTTT
CAWSVRRGPFTGELFF
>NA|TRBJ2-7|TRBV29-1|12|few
TGCAGCGTTCGCAGTTACTCCTACGAGCAGTACTTC
CSVRSYSYEQYF
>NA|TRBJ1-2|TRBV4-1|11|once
TGCGCCAGCAGCCAAGAAACAGGCTACACCTTC
CASSQETGYTF
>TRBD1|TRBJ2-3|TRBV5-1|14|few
TGCGCCAGCAGCGTGACAGGGGAGACAGATACGCAGTATTTT
CASSVTGETDTQYF
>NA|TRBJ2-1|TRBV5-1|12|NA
TGCGCCAGCAGCATGGACCCTTCTGAGCAGTTCTTC
CASSMDPSEQFF
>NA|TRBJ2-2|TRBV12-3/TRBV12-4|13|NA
TGTGCCAGTGCCGACGGGGGCACCGGGGAGCTGTTTTTT
CASADGGTGELFF
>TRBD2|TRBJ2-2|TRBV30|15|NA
TGTGCCACCAAGACTAGCGGGAGCCCCACCGGGGAGCTGTTTTTT
CATKTSGSPTGELFF
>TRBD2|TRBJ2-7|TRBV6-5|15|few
TGTGCCAGCAGTTACGCGGGGGGCAGATCAGGCGAGCAGTACTTC
CASSYAGGRSGEQYF
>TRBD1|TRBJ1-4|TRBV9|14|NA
TGTGCCAGCAGCCCCGGACAGGGGTACGAAAAACTGTTTTTT
CASSPGQGYEKLFF
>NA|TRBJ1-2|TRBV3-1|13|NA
TGTGCCAGCAGCCCCCTTAAATCTTGGGGCTACACCTTC
CASSPLKSWGYTF
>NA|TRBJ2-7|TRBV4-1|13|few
TGCGCCAGCAGCCAAGATAGCTCCTACGAGCAGTACTTC
CASSQDSSYEQYF
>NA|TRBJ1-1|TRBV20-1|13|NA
TGCAGTGCTAGGTCGGGGGCTGGCACTGAAGCTTTCTTT
CSARSGAGTEAFF
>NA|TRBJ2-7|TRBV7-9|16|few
TGTGCCAGCAGCCTAGCAGGACCCAGGGGATCCTACGAGCAGTACTTC
CASSLAGPRGSYEQYF
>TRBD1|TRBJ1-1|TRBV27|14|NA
TGTGCCAGCAGCCTGACAGGGGGCGCGACTGAAGCTTTCTTT
CASSLTGGATEAFF
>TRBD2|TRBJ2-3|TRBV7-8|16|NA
TGTGCCAGCAGCTTAGGAAGACTAGCGGGCACAGATACGCAGTATTTT
CASSLGRLAGTDTQYF
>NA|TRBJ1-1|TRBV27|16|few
TGTGCCAGCAGTCCCCATACCCCAGACCAGATAAGTGAAGCTTTCTTT
CASSPHTPDQISEAFF
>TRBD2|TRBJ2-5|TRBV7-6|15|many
TGTGCCAGCAGCTCCCTGGGGGGGGACCAAGAGACCCAGTACTTC
CASSSLGGDQETQYF
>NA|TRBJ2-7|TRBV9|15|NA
TGTGCCAGTCCCCGAAGGGGGGGATTCTCCTACGAGCAGTACTTC
CASPRRGGFSYEQYF
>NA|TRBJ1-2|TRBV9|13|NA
TGTGCCAGCAGCGCGGACAACAACTATGGCTACACCTTC
CASSADNNYGYTF
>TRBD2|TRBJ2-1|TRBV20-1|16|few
TGCAGTGCGAAGGGGTGGGGTAGCGGGACCTACAATGAGCAGTTCTTC
CSAKGWGSGTYNEQFF
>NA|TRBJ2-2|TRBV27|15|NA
TGTGCCAGCAGTTTGCAGGGGCTGGTTGCCGGGGAGCTGTTTTTT
CASSLQGLVAGELFF
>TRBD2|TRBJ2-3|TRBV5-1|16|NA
TGCGCCAGCAGCTTGGCCCTAGCGGGGGGCGTAGATACGCAGTATTTT
CASSLALAGGVDTQYF
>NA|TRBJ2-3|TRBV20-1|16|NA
TGCAGTGCTAGAGCGGAGGGCAGGTCCCAGGGAGATACGCAGTATTTT
CSARAEGRSQGDTQYF
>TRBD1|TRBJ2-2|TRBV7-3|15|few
TGTGCCAGCAGCTTGGGGGACAGGGCTGGCGGGGAGCTGTTTTTT
CASSLGDRAGGELFF
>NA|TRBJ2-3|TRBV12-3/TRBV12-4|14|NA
TGTGCCAGCAGTTCCCGGGGAGAAGGAGATACGCAGTATTTT
CASSSRGEGDTQYF
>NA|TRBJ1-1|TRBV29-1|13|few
TGCAGCGTGGAACGGTTCCTGAACACTGAAGCTTTCTTT
CSVERFLNTEAFF
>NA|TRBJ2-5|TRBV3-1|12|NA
TGTGCCAGCAGCCGTATGGTAGAGACCCAGTACTTC
CASSRMVETQYF
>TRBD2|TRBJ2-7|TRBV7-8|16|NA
TGTGCCAGCAGCTTAGAAGCGGCGGGGGGCTGGTACGAGCAGTACTTC
CASSLEAAGGWYEQYF
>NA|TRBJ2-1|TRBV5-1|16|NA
TGCGCCAGCAGCTTGGTTTCGGGGAACTCCTACAATGAGCAGTTCTTC
CASSLVSGNSYNEQFF
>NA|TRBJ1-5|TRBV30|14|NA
TGTGCCTGGAGGAAGGGAGGTAGCAATCAGCCCCAGCATTTT
CAWRKGGSNQPQHF